This TCR beta chain is drawn from a study of CD8 T cells in Susac syndrome. A quantity of roughly 0.5 to 1 ug RNA underwent reverse transcription using random hexamers. Multiplex immunoSEQ PCR targeted 54 Vbeta and 13 Jbeta TCR beta segments. TCRdb reprocessed the immunoSEQ multiplex PCR reads with MiXCR, giving one entry per CDR3 protein. The sample consists of 300,000 to 350,000 distinct CDR3 sequences, about 90% of them appearing once. Study outcomes and limitations: As acknowledged by the study, its TCR sequencing and HLA analysis included a relatively small number of individuals.

Concerning this clonotype: Its specificity is unknown.

The multiple sclerosis control cohort comprised treatment-naive individuals presenting with stable or active relapsing-remitting disease. This CDR3 is 14 amino acids long. Germline CDR1 reads SEHNR; CDR2 reads FQNEAQ (reference sequence). The V end was cut by 5 bases, the J end by 3 bases, with 14 bases between. This rearrangement joins TRBV7-9 to TRBJ2-7; the D gene is possibly TRBD1 (6 bases). This clonotype originated in a human donor with multiple sclerosis. What was sequenced was CD4+ T cells from PBMCs. DNA for the CDR3: TGTGCCAGCAGCCCCCGACAGGCACTCTACGAGCAGTACTTC. Translated: CASSPRQALYEQYF.